The rows below give T cell receptor beta chains drawn from one sample of a study of blood T cells in healthy people across ages. MiXCR was run by TCRdb on the 5' RACE reads, yielding one entry per CDR3 protein. The sample includes some 290,000 distinct CDR3 sequences, roughly 29% of them seen just once. Source material: blood. The origin of the receptors is a woman between 65 and 79 years old in good health. The CDR3 runs from the conserved cysteine through the conserved F or W. A D gene is named only where the DNA matches it firmly. Clone size is given for some rows only: seen once, a few or many times, or a class if the clone is expanded.

cdr3_aa	cdr3_nt	v_call	j_call	clone_size	d_call
CASSQWERKAGANVLTF	TGTGCCAGCAGCCAGTGGGAAAGGAAGGCTGGGGCCAACGTCCTGACTTTC	TRBV14	TRBJ2-6	-	-
CASSPVFGDQPQHF	TGTGCCAGCTCACCCGTGTTTGGCGATCAGCCCCAGCATTTT	TRBV18	TRBJ1-5	few	-
CAVLSKGTEAFF	TGTGCCGTTCTCTCTAAGGGCACTGAAGCTTTCTTT	TRBV7-6	TRBJ1-1	few	-
CASSPRPTLQYF	TGTGCCAGCAGTCCAAGGCCCACCTTGCAGTACTTC	TRBV28	TRBJ2-5	-	-
CASSAGDGANTGELFF	TGTGCCAGCTCAGCGGGGGACGGGGCGAACACCGGGGAGCTGTTTTTT	TRBV18	TRBJ2-2	-	TRBD2
CSARGTRSTEAFF	TGCAGTGCTAGGGGGACGAGGAGCACTGAAGCTTTCTTT	TRBV20-1	TRBJ1-1	-	-
CASSPGRVGPNTGELFF	TGCGCCAGCAGCCCCGGGAGAGTTGGACCGAACACCGGGGAGCTGTTTTTT	TRBV5-1	TRBJ2-2	-	-
CASRRSERGETQYF	TGTGCCAGCAGAAGATCCGAGAGAGGGGAGACCCAGTACTTC	TRBV6-6	TRBJ2-5	-	-
CASRIGGPSYNEQFF	TGTGCCAGCAGGATTGGGGGCCCTTCCTACAATGAGCAGTTCTTC	TRBV6-5	TRBJ2-1	few	-
CASSRDRIEGKLFF	TGTGCCAGCAGCCGTGACAGAATAGAAGGAAAACTGTTTTTT	TRBV16	TRBJ1-4	few	-
CASSPGSGYTF	TGTGCCAGCTCACCGGGCTCTGGCTACACCTTC	TRBV18	TRBJ1-2	-	-
CASSRQTGDPEAFF	TGTGCCAGCAGCCGTCAGACAGGGGACCCTGAAGCTTTCTTT	TRBV3-1	TRBJ1-1	-	TRBD1
CSGSVGNEQFF	TGCAGCGGATCAGTGGGGAATGAGCAGTTCTTC	TRBV29-1	TRBJ2-1	few	-
CASSVTGVGVREQFF	TGTGCCAGCAGTGTCACAGGGGTGGGAGTGCGGGAGCAGTTCTTC	TRBV28	TRBJ2-1	few	TRBD1
CASSPSPGGGNTIYF	TGCGCCAGCAGCCCGTCGCCGGGCGGTGGAAACACCATATATTTT	TRBV5-1	TRBJ1-3	once	-
CSVAGPGLGVNNEQFF	TGCAGCGTTGCGGGCCCGGGGCTAGGGGTGAACAATGAGCAGTTCTTC	TRBV29-1	TRBJ2-1	-	-
CASSSGLAVHTGELFF	TGCGCCAGCAGTTCCGGACTAGCGGTACACACCGGGGAGCTGTTTTTT	TRBV5-1	TRBJ2-2	-	TRBD2
CASSMTSGSEQFF	TGTGCCAGTAGTATGACTAGCGGGAGTGAGCAGTTCTTC	TRBV19	TRBJ2-1	-	TRBD2
CASKEVRKRRLLLGPDTQYF	TGTGCCAGCAAAGAAGTCCGGAAGAGACGGCTGCTCTTGGGCCCAGATACGCAGTATTTT	TRBV6-4	TRBJ2-3	few	-
CASSSEQGLRAFF	TGTGCCAGCAGCTCCGAACAGGGCTTAAGAGCTTTCTTT	TRBV7-2	TRBJ1-1	few	-
CASSQRTRQETQYF	TGTGCCAGCAGCCAGAGGACGAGGCAAGAGACCCAGTACTTC	TRBV3-1	TRBJ2-5	-	-
CASSLMLRGAEGYTF	TGTGCCAGCAGTTTGATGCTGAGGGGCGCGGAGGGCTACACCTTC	TRBV12-3/TRBV12-4	TRBJ1-2	many	-
CASGGQNQPQHF	TGTGCCAGCGGTGGACAGAATCAGCCCCAGCATTTT	TRBV27	TRBJ1-5	-	-
CASRRTSYEQYF	TGTGCCAGCAGAAGGACATCCTACGAGCAGTACTTC	TRBV6-2/TRBV6-3	TRBJ2-7	-	-